This TCR beta chain was obtained from a study of blood T cells in healthy people across ages. The study, taken as a whole, reports: What prevented conclusive comparison of naive and antigen-experienced cells was that PBMCs were unsorted.

With respect to this clonotype: As yet, its antigen is unknown. This may be a read error: a much more frequent sequence differs by one nucleotide.

After removal of 5 bases from V and 5 bases from J, the junction contained 6 bases not matched to a gene. Per germline, CDR1 DFQATT and CDR2 SNEGSKA (reference sequence). The CDR3 runs to 13 residues. With a J-beta primer mix and a sample-barcoded 5' primer, a second PCR ran roughly 7 to 11 cycles. TCRdb independently ran MiXCR on the 5' RACE reads; one entry per CDR3 protein. Here the sample spans around 1.7 million distinct CDR3 sequences, 28% being singletons. The V and J genes are TRBV20-1 and TRBJ2-5; 9 positions agree with TRBD1. The receptor's source is a woman aged 30 to 39 in good health. Sequencing was performed on blood. CDR3 protein: CSADRGRRETQYF. The CDR3 coding sequence is TGCAGTGCTGACAGGGGGAGGAGGGAGACCCAGTACTTC.